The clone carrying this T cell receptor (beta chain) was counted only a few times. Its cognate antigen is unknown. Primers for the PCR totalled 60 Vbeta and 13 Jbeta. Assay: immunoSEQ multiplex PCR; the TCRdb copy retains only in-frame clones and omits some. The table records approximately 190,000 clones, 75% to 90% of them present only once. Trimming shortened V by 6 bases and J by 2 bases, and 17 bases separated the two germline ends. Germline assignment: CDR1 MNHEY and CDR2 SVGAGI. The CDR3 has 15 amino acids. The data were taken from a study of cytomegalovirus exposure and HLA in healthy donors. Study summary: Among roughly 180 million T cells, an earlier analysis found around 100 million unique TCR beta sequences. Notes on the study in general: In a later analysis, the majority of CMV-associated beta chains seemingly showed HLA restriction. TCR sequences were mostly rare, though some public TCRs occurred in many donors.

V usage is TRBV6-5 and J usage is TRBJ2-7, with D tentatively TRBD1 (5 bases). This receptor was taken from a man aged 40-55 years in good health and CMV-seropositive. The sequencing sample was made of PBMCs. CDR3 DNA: TGTGCCAGCAGACACAGCCTGACAGATACCTACGAGCAGTACTTC. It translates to CASRHSLTDTYEQYF.